This is a list of T cell receptor beta chains from one sample in a study of regulatory T cells in long-lasting Graves disease. TCRdb redid the calling of the multiplex PCR reads with MiXCR, one entry per CDR3 protein. Seen here are about 240,000 distinct CDR3 sequences, 20% to 25% observed once, and the top ten hold approximately 15%. The sample was peripheral blood mononuclear cells (PBMCs), taken at new diagnosis, from a patient treated with antithyroid drugs. The receptors come from a female donor with Graves disease. CDR3s include the opening cysteine and the closing phenylalanine or tryptophan. Each record gives: CDR3 protein, CDR3 DNA, clone size, D gene, J gene, V gene. A D gene is named only where the DNA matches it firmly. Rows give clone size only sometimes, using once, few, many, or a class for an expanded clone.

CDR3: CSARPGITTRETQYF
DNA: TGCAGTGCTCGCCCAGGGATAACCACCAGGGAGACCCAGTACTTC
size: many
D: -
J: TRBJ2-5
V: TRBV20-1

CDR3: CASSLSGSGYTGELFF
DNA: TGTGCCAGCAGCTTATCCGGTAGCGGATACACCGGGGAGCTGTTTTTT
size: many
D: -
J: TRBJ2-2
V: TRBV7-2

CDR3: CASSFAGKRYTEAFF
DNA: TGTGCCAGCAGTTTCGCAGGGAAAAGGTACACTGAAGCTTTCTTT
size: many
D: -
J: TRBJ1-1
V: TRBV12-3/TRBV12-4

CDR3: CASSRLAGAILDTQYF
DNA: TGCGCCAGCAGCCGCCTAGCGGGAGCCATTCTAGATACGCAGTATTTT
size: few
D: TRBD2
J: TRBJ2-3
V: TRBV4-3

CDR3: CASSYGGQTNNQPQHF
DNA: TGTGCCAGCAGTTATGGGGGCCAGACCAACAATCAGCCCCAGCATTTT
size: few
D: -
J: TRBJ1-5
V: TRBV6-5

CDR3: CASSPIGTSSYNEQFF
DNA: TGTGCCAGCAGCCCCATCGGGACTAGCTCCTACAATGAGCAGTTCTTC
size: many
D: TRBD2
J: TRBJ2-1
V: TRBV7-3

CDR3: CAISDSQGTPNEAFF
DNA: TGTGCCATCAGTGATTCTCAGGGAACACCCAATGAAGCTTTCTTT
size: many
D: -
J: TRBJ1-1
V: TRBV10-3

CDR3: CAWSVGGTGRYTF
DNA: TGTGCCTGGAGTGTCGGCGGGACAGGTCGCTACACCTTC
size: -
D: TRBD1
J: TRBJ1-2
V: TRBV30

CDR3: CASSQGTEYGYTF
DNA: TGTGCCAGCAGCCAAGGCACAGAGTATGGCTACACCTTC
size: many
D: -
J: TRBJ1-2
V: TRBV3-1

CDR3: CSAREFAPGGTEKLFF
DNA: TGCAGTGCTAGAGAGTTCGCGCCAGGGGGGACTGAAAAACTGTTTTTT
size: few
D: TRBD1
J: TRBJ1-4
V: TRBV20-1

CDR3: CSAREDPGTSGSPYEQYF
DNA: TGCAGTGCTAGAGAAGATCCCGGGACTAGCGGGAGTCCTTACGAGCAGTACTTC
size: -
D: TRBD2
J: TRBJ2-7
V: TRBV20-1

CDR3: CSARHSGAPGETQYF
DNA: TGCAGTGCCAGACATAGCGGGGCCCCGGGAGAGACCCAGTACTTC
size: -
D: TRBD2
J: TRBJ2-5
V: TRBV20-1

CDR3: CSARDGSETQYF
DNA: TGCAGTGCTAGAGACGGTTCCGAGACCCAGTACTTC
size: many
D: -
J: TRBJ2-5
V: TRBV20-1

CDR3: CSALRAGNTGELFF
DNA: TGCAGTGCCTTAAGGGCGGGTAACACCGGGGAGCTGTTTTTT
size: many
D: -
J: TRBJ2-2
V: TRBV20-1

CDR3: CASSLGSGSEQYF
DNA: TGTGCCAGCAGCTTGGGGAGCGGGAGCGAGCAGTACTTC
size: few
D: TRBD2
J: TRBJ2-7
V: TRBV5-6

CDR3: CATSDPPRYEQYF
DNA: TGTGCCACCAGTGATCCGCCCAGATACGAGCAGTACTTC
size: many
D: -
J: TRBJ2-7
V: TRBV24-1

CDR3: CASSLAGLNEQFF
DNA: TGTGCCAGCAGCTTAGCAGGCCTTAATGAGCAGTTCTTC
size: many
D: -
J: TRBJ2-1
V: TRBV11-2

CDR3: CASSPLGGYNEQFF
DNA: TGTGCCAGCAGCCCTCTCGGAGGGTACAATGAGCAGTTCTTC
size: large
D: -
J: TRBJ2-1
V: TRBV7-2

CDR3: CSARGTGASTDTQYF
DNA: TGCAGTGCTAGAGGGACAGGGGCGAGCACAGATACGCAGTATTTT
size: many
D: TRBD1
J: TRBJ2-3
V: TRBV20-1

CDR3: CASSARDRGRGYTF
DNA: TGTGCCAGCAGCGCCCGGGACAGGGGAAGGGGCTACACCTTC
size: many
D: TRBD1
J: TRBJ1-2
V: TRBV7-2

CDR3: CATGTVFEETQYF
DNA: TGTGCCACGGGGACAGTCTTTGAAGAGACCCAGTACTTC
size: -
D: TRBD1
J: TRBJ2-5
V: TRBV2

CDR3: CASSYMTGVGTGELFF
DNA: TGTGCCAGCAGCTATATGACAGGGGTCGGCACCGGGGAGCTGTTTTTT
size: many
D: TRBD1
J: TRBJ2-2
V: TRBV11-2

CDR3: CASSQERGLVGVETYEQYF
DNA: TGTGCCAGCAGCCAAGAACGTGGGCTGGTGGGTGTAGAGACCTACGAGCAGTACTTC
size: many
D: -
J: TRBJ2-7
V: TRBV4-2

CDR3: CASSFVLAGRGELFF
DNA: TGTGCCAGCAGTTTTGTTCTAGCGGGTAGGGGGGAGCTGTTTTTT
size: many
D: TRBD2
J: TRBJ2-2
V: TRBV27

CDR3: CASSLKSRREQYF
DNA: TGTGCCAGCAGCTTAAAAAGCCGCAGGGAGCAGTACTTC
size: -
D: -
J: TRBJ2-7
V: TRBV7-2

CDR3: CASSRTGGVYGYTF
DNA: TGTGCCAGCAGTCGGACAGGGGGCGTCTATGGCTACACCTTC
size: -
D: TRBD1
J: TRBJ1-2
V: TRBV3-1

CDR3: CASSSDYSPLHF
DNA: TGTGCCAGCAGCTCCGACTATTCACCCCTCCACTTT
size: many
D: -
J: TRBJ1-6
V: TRBV7-2

CDR3: CSARVGTGDYGYTF
DNA: TGCAGTGCTAGAGTTGGGACAGGGGACTATGGCTACACCTTC
size: -
D: TRBD1
J: TRBJ1-2
V: TRBV20-1

CDR3: CASSLPGQRGDTGELFF
DNA: TGTGCCAGCAGTCTACCGGGACAGAGAGGGGACACCGGGGAGCTGTTTTTT
size: many
D: TRBD1
J: TRBJ2-2
V: TRBV7-9

CDR3: CSAIITKGTGYEQYF
DNA: TGCAGTGCTATTATAACGAAGGGGACAGGCTACGAGCAGTACTTC
size: many
D: TRBD1
J: TRBJ2-7
V: TRBV20-1

CDR3: CASSPRDSARGQAFF
DNA: TGTGCCAGCTCACCGCGGGACAGTGCTAGGGGCCAAGCTTTCTTT
size: many
D: TRBD1
J: TRBJ1-1
V: TRBV18

CDR3: CASSQGQGAYGYTF
DNA: TGTGCCAGCAGCCAGGGACAGGGGGCATATGGCTACACCTTC
size: many
D: TRBD1
J: TRBJ1-2
V: TRBV3-1

CDR3: CASSAEYQTNEKLFF
DNA: TGTGCCAGCAGTGCCGAATACCAAACTAATGAAAAACTGTTTTTT
size: many
D: -
J: TRBJ1-4
V: TRBV27

CDR3: CSARDILPNMNTEAFF
DNA: TGCAGTGCCCGGGACATCTTGCCCAACATGAACACTGAAGCTTTCTTT
size: many
D: -
J: TRBJ1-1
V: TRBV20-1

CDR3: CASSSLTRLGGYTF
DNA: TGTGCCAGTAGTAGCCTTACGCGCTTGGGTGGCTACACCTTC
size: few
D: -
J: TRBJ1-2
V: TRBV19

CDR3: CASSVEAGGHYGYTF
DNA: TGTGCCAGCAGCGTAGAAGCAGGGGGCCACTATGGCTACACCTTC
size: few
D: TRBD1
J: TRBJ1-2
V: TRBV9

CDR3: CASSLFQGGGYTF
DNA: TGTGCCAGCAGTTTATTCCAGGGGGGTGGCTACACCTTC
size: many
D: TRBD1
J: TRBJ1-2
V: TRBV12-3/TRBV12-4

CDR3: CASSIPGVTGELFF
DNA: TGTGCCAGTAGTATCCCAGGGGTAACCGGGGAGCTGTTTTTT
size: -
D: -
J: TRBJ2-2
V: TRBV19

CDR3: CSPGGGAYNSPLHF
DNA: TGCAGTCCGGGGGGGGGGGCCTATAATTCACCCCTCCACTTT
size: -
D: -
J: TRBJ1-6
V: TRBV20-1

CDR3: CSARDASINTGELFF
DNA: TGCAGTGCTAGAGATGCCAGCATTAACACCGGGGAGCTGTTTTTT
size: many
D: -
J: TRBJ2-2
V: TRBV20-1

CDR3: CASSDSDRANTGELFF
DNA: TGTGCCAGCAGTGACTCTGACAGAGCGAACACCGGGGAGCTGTTTTTT
size: -
D: -
J: TRBJ2-2
V: TRBV6-4

CDR3: CASMGPVGNRSSYEQYF
DNA: TGTGCCAGCATGGGACCTGTTGGGAACCGAAGCTCCTACGAGCAGTACTTC
size: many
D: -
J: TRBJ2-7
V: TRBV3-1

CDR3: CASSLSYVGANQPQHF
DNA: TGTGCCAGCAGTTTATCTTACGTAGGGGCCAATCAGCCCCAGCATTTT
size: many
D: -
J: TRBJ1-5
V: TRBV12-3/TRBV12-4

CDR3: CSANPRRGSHTDTQYF
DNA: TGCAGTGCTAACCCTCGGCGGGGGTCTCACACAGATACGCAGTATTTT
size: few
D: TRBD2
J: TRBJ2-3
V: TRBV20-1

CDR3: CASSQEALAVPLDTQYF
DNA: TGTGCCAGCAGCCAAGAGGCTCTAGCGGTCCCGCTCGATACGCAGTATTTT
size: many
D: TRBD2
J: TRBJ2-3
V: TRBV3-1

CDR3: CASMRTEHEQYF
DNA: TGTGCCAGCATGAGGACAGAGCACGAGCAGTACTTC
size: -
D: -
J: TRBJ2-7
V: TRBV2

CDR3: CASSLRTDNSPLHF
DNA: TGTGCCAGCAGCTTAAGGACGGATAATTCACCCCTCCACTTT
size: many
D: -
J: TRBJ1-6
V: TRBV7-8

CDR3: CSARDQSRVHEQYF
DNA: TGCAGTGCTAGAGATCAGTCAAGGGTCCACGAGCAGTACTTC
size: few
D: -
J: TRBJ2-7
V: TRBV20-1

CDR3: CSAREGRGINQPQHF
DNA: TGCAGTGCTAGAGAGGGCAGGGGGATCAATCAGCCCCAGCATTTT
size: -
D: TRBD1
J: TRBJ1-5
V: TRBV20-1

CDR3: CATSKESGQETQYF
DNA: TGTGCCACCTCCAAGGAATCGGGCCAAGAGACCCAGTACTTC
size: -
D: -
J: TRBJ2-5
V: TRBV5-4

CDR3: CASSVLETQHF
DNA: TGCGCCAGCAGTGTACTGGAGACCCAGCACTTC
size: -
D: -
J: TRBJ2-5
V: TRBV10-2

CDR3: CASSRGPGGTDTQYF
DNA: TGTGCCAGTTCCCGCGGGCCCGGTGGCACAGATACGCAGTATTTT
size: many
D: -
J: TRBJ2-3
V: TRBV2

CDR3: CASEGTGDEQYF
DNA: TGCGCCAGCGAGGGGACCGGGGACGAGCAGTACTTC
size: many
D: -
J: TRBJ2-7
V: TRBV10-2

CDR3: CRTEGGTEAFF
DNA: TGCAGAACCGAAGGGGGAACTGAAGCTTTCTTT
size: many
D: -
J: TRBJ1-1
V: TRBV20-1

CDR3: CASSPTLTGTQYF
DNA: TGTGCCAGCAGCCCAACCCTAACGGGGACCCAGTACTTC
size: many
D: -
J: TRBJ2-5
V: TRBV7-2

CDR3: CASSPRLAMVGLAKNIQYF
DNA: TGTGCCAGTAGTCCCCGACTAGCCATGGTCGGGCTAGCCAAAAACATTCAGTACTTC
size: many
D: TRBD2
J: TRBJ2-4
V: TRBV19